This TCR beta chain was sequenced during a study of T cells in Graves' hyperthyroidism and ophthalmopathy. Researchers took RNA transcripts and amplified the TCR beta CDR3 regions from them. Researchers ran a first-round RT-PCR on the TCR CDR3 using the HTBI primer set. TCRdb fed the multiplex PCR reads into MiXCR, producing one record per CDR3 protein. The table includes 640,000 or so distinct CDR3 sequences, about 15% detected once. The CDR3 is 16 amino acids. The V end was cut by 3 bases, the J end by 8 bases, with 17 bases between. As concerns this clonotype: Its antigen is unidentified.

Study-wide findings and caveats: A 13 V-J model separated ophthalmopathy from stable hyperthyroidism.

Sequenced input: blood. The chain joins TRBV12-3 or TRBV12-4 to TRBJ1-6, with D perhaps TRBD1 (5 bases). The source is a middle-aged woman with Graves' ophthalmopathy. CDR3 in amino acids: CASSLRAGRPDSPLHF. CDR3 coding DNA: TGTGCCAGCAGTTTGAGGGCAGGGCGGCCGGATTCACCCCTCCACTTT.